This TCR beta chain came from a study of beta chain features in type 1 diabetes. Study-wide results and caveats: TCRB rearrangement may or may not be influenced by HLA type; here this remained unresolved. Sampled from patients, naive, central memory and Treg TCRB repertoires appeared more similar than those sampled from healthy donors. Overrepresentation of cells with high TCR expression could result from cDNA sequencing.

The sequenced template was cDNA made from the entire isolated RNA. Method: immunoSEQ multiplex PCR; TCRdb's copy keeps in-frame clones and lacks some. The top ten clones hold 0.046% of a sample with hundreds of thousands of clones, approximately 10% of them seen once. CD45RO/CCR7/CD25/CD127/CD95/CD27 sorting isolated CD4+ naive, central memory, regulatory and stem cell-like memory cells. Worth noting for this clone: No antigen is known for it.

The junction had 5 bases not matched to a gene; V was cut back by 3 bases and J by 3 bases. CDR1 SGHDT and CDR2 YYEEEE come from the germline V gene. The CDR3 spans 16 residues. The receptor comes from a woman aged 18 to 35 in good health. The sequenced sample was naive CD4+ T cells from blood. The chain employs TRBV5-6 and TRBJ2-2, with TRBD2 identical over 10 bases. DNA of the CDR3: TGTGCCAGCAGCTCAACTAGCGGGACCCACACCGGGGAGCTGTTTTTT. Translation gives CASSSTSGTHTGELFF.